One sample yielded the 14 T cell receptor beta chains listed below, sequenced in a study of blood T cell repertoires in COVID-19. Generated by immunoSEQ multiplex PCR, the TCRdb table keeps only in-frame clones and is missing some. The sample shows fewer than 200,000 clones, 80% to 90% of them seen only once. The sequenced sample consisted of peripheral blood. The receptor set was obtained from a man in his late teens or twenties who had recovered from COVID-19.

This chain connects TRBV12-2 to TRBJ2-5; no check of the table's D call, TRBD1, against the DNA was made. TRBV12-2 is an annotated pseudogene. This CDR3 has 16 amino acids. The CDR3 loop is CASRGRQGSSQETQYF. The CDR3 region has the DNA TGTGCAAGTCGCGGACGGCAGGGTTCATCCCAAGAGACCCAGTACTTC.

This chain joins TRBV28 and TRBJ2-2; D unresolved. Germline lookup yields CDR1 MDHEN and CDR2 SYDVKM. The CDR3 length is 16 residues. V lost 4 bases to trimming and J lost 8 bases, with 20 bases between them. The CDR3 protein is CASSSAVPEEGGELFF. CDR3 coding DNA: TGTGCCAGCAGTTCTGCGGTCCCGGAAGAAGGAGGGGAGCTGTTTTTT.

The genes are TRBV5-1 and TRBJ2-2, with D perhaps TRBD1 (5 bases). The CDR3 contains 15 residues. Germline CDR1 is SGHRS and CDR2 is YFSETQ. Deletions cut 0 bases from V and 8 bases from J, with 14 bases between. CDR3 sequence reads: CASSLDTDTWGELFF. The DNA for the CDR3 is TGCGCCAGCAGCTTGGATACGGACACCTGGGGGGAGCTGTTTTTT.

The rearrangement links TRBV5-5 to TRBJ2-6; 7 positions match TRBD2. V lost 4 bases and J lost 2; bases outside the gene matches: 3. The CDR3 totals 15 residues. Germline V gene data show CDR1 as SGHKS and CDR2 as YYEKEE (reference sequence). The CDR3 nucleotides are TGTGCCAGCAGCCTGGGGGGGGCTGGGGCCAACGTCCTGACTTTC. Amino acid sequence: CASSLGGAGANVLTF.

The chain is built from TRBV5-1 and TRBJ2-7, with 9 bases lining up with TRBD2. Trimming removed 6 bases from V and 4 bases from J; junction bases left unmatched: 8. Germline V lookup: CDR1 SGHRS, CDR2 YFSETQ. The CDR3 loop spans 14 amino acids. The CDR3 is CASNSGTSTYEQYF. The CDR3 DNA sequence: TGCGCCAGCAACTCAGGGACTAGCACATACGAGCAGTACTTC.

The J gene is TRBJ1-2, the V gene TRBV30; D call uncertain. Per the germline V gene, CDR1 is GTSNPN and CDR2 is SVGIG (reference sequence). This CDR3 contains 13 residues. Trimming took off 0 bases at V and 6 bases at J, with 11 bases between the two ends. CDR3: CAWSVRSENGYTF. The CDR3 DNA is TGTGCCTGGAGTGTCAGGTCAGAAAATGGCTACACCTTC. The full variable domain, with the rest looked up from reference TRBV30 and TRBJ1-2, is SQTIHQWPATLVQPVGSPLSLECTVEGTSNPNLYWYRQAAGRGLQLLFYSVGIGQISSEVPQNLSASRPQDRQFILSSKKLLLSDSGFYLCAWSVRSENGYTFGSGTRLTVV.

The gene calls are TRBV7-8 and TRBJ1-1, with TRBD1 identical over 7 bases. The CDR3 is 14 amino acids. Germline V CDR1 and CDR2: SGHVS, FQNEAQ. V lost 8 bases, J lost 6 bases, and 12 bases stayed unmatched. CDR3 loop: CASHRTGQGAEAFF. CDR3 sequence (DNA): TGTGCCAGCCATCGGACAGGCCAGGGGGCTGAAGCTTTCTTT.

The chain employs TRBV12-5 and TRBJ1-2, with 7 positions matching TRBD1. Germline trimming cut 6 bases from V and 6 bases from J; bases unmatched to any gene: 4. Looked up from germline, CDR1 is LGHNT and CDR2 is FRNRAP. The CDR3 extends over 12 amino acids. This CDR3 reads CASGRDSNGYTF. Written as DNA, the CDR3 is TGTGCTAGTGGCCGGGACAGTAATGGCTACACCTTC.

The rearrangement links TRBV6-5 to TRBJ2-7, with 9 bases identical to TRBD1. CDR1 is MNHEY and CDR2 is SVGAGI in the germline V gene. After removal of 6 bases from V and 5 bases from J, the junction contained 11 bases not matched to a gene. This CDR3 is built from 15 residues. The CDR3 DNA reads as TGTGCCAGCAGCCTACGGGGGACAGGGTCCCACGAGCAGTACTTC. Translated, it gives CASSLRGTGSHEQYF.

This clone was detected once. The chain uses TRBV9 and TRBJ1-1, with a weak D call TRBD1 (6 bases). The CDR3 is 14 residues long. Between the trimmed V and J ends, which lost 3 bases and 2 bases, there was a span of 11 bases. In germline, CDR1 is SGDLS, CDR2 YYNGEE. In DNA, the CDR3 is TGTGCCAGCAGCGCCACAGGGCTAAACACTGAAGCTTTCTTT. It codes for CASSATGLNTEAFF.

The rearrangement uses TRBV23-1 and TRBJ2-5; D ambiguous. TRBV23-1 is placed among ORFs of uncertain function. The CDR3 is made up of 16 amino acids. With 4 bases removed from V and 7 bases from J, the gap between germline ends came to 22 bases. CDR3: CASSPLGWLLSGTQYF. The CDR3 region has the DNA TGCGCCAGCAGTCCCCTCGGGTGGCTACTATCCGGGACCCAGTACTTC.

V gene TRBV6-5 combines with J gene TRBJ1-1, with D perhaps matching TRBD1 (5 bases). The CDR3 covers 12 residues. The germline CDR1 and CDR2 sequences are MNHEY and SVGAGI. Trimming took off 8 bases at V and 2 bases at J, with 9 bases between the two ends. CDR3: CASRDSNTEAFF. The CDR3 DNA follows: TGTGCCAGCCGCGACAGTAACACTGAAGCTTTCTTT.

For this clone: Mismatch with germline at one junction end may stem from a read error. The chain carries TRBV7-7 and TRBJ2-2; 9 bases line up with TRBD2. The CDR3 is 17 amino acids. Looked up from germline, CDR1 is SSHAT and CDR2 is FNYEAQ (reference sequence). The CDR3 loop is CASSLQAGGGYTGELFF. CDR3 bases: TGTGCTAGCAGCTTACAAGCGGGAGGAGGGTACACCGGGGAGCTGTTTTTT.

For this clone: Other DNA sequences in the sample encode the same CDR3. CDR3 region: CASSMGQGGNQPQHF. CDR3 bases: TGTGCCAGTAGTATGGGGCAAGGGGGCAATCAGCCCCAGCATTTT. The gene calls are TRBV19 and TRBJ1-5; possible D gene TRBD1, 5 bases. V lost 3 bases and J 2 bases, leaving 11 bases between the germline ends. This CDR3 has 15 amino acids. In germline, CDR1 is LNHDA, CDR2 SQIVND (reference sequence).